These T cell receptor beta chains were read from a single sample in a study of T cells in localized non-small cell lung cancer. This table comes from immunoSEQ multiplex PCR, and its TCRdb copy is limited to in-frame clones, with some not included. The data contain 1,500 to 2,500 clones, 25% to 35% of them singletons. Sequences were derived from normal lung tissue next to the tumor, sampled before any cancer treatment. The receptors here all came from a woman aged 35 to 75 with stage II lung adenocarcinoma. CDR3s include the opening cysteine and the closing phenylalanine or tryptophan. Fields, in order: V gene, J gene, D gene, clone size, CDR3 length, CDR3 DNA, CDR3 protein. A D gene is named only where the DNA matches it firmly. The size of a clone is reported for some rows only, either as once, few or many, or as a class for expanded clones.

V gene: TRBV29-1; J gene: TRBJ1-5; D gene: TRBD1; clone size: -; CDR3 length: 14; CDR3 DNA: TGCAGCGTTGGGGCGGGGACAGGCAATCAGCCCCAGCATTTT; CDR3 protein: CSVGAGTGNQPQHF
V gene: TRBV6-9; J gene: TRBJ2-1; D gene: -; clone size: few; CDR3 length: 11; CDR3 DNA: TGTGCCAGCAGTTCCTACAAAGATCAGTTCTTC; CDR3 protein: CASSSYKDQFF
V gene: TRBV6-1; J gene: TRBJ2-7; D gene: -; clone size: medium-sized; CDR3 length: 16; CDR3 DNA: TGTGCCAGCAGTGAAGGACGCGGGCAGGGGGGCGACGAGCAGTACTTC; CDR3 protein: CASSEGRGQGGDEQYF
V gene: TRBV28; J gene: TRBJ1-5; D gene: TRBD1; clone size: few; CDR3 length: 14; CDR3 DNA: TGTGCCAGCAGTCAAGGGACAGGCAATCAGCCCCAGCATTTT; CDR3 protein: CASSQGTGNQPQHF
V gene: TRBV29-1; J gene: TRBJ1-5; D gene: -; clone size: -; CDR3 length: 13; CDR3 DNA: TGCAGCGTAGCCCCGGGAGGGAATCAGCCCCAGCATTTT; CDR3 protein: CSVAPGGNQPQHF
V gene: TRBV5-1; J gene: TRBJ1-2; D gene: -; clone size: -; CDR3 length: 15; CDR3 DNA: TGCGCCAGCAGCCCGGAGGGACTGCTAAACTATGGCTACACCTTC; CDR3 protein: CASSPEGLLNYGYTF
V gene: TRBV19; J gene: TRBJ1-2; D gene: -; clone size: -; CDR3 length: 13; CDR3 DNA: TGTGCCAGTAGCTCCGGGACGGAATCTCTTCCCCACTTC; CDR3 protein: CASSSGTESLPHF
V gene: TRBV6-8; J gene: TRBJ2-2; D gene: -; clone size: few; CDR3 length: 13; CDR3 DNA: TGTGCCAGCAGACAGCCACTCACCGGGGAGCTGTTTTTT; CDR3 protein: CASRQPLTGELFF
V gene: TRBV10-3; J gene: TRBJ1-4; D gene: -; clone size: few; CDR3 length: 15; CDR3 DNA: TGTGCCATCAGTGAGTCGAATTGGGATGGGGAAAAACTGTTTTTT; CDR3 protein: CAISESNWDGEKLFF
V gene: TRBV1; J gene: TRBJ2-3; D gene: -; clone size: -; CDR3 length: 17; CDR3 DNA: TGCGCCAGCAGCCCTGGGACTAGCGTTATGCTCACAGATACGCAGTATTTT; CDR3 protein: CASSPGTSVMLTDTQYF
V gene: TRBV10-1; J gene: TRBJ2-3; D gene: -; clone size: -; CDR3 length: 13; CDR3 DNA: TGCGCCAGCAGCATCGGAAGCACAGATACGCAGTATTTT; CDR3 protein: CASSIGSTDTQYF
V gene: TRBV9; J gene: TRBJ2-6; D gene: TRBD1; clone size: few; CDR3 length: 16; CDR3 DNA: TGTGCCAGCAGTTTACGACAGGGCTCTGGGGCCAACGTCCTGACTTTC; CDR3 protein: CASSLRQGSGANVLTF
V gene: TRBV18; J gene: TRBJ1-6; D gene: -; clone size: -; CDR3 length: 14; CDR3 DNA: TGTGCCAGCTCACAGGGGGTCTATAATTCACCCCTCCACTTT; CDR3 protein: CASSQGVYNSPLHF